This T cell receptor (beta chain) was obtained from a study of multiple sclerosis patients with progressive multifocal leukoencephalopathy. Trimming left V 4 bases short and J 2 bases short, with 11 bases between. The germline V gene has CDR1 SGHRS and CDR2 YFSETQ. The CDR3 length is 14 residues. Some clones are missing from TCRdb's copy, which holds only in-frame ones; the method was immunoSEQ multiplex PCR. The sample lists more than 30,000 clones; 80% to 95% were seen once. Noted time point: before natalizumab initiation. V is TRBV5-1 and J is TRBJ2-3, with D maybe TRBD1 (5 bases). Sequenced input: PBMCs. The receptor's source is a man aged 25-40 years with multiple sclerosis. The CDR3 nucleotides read TGCGCCAGCAGCACGAGACAGATCACAGATACGCAGTATTTT. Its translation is CASSTRQITDTQYF.